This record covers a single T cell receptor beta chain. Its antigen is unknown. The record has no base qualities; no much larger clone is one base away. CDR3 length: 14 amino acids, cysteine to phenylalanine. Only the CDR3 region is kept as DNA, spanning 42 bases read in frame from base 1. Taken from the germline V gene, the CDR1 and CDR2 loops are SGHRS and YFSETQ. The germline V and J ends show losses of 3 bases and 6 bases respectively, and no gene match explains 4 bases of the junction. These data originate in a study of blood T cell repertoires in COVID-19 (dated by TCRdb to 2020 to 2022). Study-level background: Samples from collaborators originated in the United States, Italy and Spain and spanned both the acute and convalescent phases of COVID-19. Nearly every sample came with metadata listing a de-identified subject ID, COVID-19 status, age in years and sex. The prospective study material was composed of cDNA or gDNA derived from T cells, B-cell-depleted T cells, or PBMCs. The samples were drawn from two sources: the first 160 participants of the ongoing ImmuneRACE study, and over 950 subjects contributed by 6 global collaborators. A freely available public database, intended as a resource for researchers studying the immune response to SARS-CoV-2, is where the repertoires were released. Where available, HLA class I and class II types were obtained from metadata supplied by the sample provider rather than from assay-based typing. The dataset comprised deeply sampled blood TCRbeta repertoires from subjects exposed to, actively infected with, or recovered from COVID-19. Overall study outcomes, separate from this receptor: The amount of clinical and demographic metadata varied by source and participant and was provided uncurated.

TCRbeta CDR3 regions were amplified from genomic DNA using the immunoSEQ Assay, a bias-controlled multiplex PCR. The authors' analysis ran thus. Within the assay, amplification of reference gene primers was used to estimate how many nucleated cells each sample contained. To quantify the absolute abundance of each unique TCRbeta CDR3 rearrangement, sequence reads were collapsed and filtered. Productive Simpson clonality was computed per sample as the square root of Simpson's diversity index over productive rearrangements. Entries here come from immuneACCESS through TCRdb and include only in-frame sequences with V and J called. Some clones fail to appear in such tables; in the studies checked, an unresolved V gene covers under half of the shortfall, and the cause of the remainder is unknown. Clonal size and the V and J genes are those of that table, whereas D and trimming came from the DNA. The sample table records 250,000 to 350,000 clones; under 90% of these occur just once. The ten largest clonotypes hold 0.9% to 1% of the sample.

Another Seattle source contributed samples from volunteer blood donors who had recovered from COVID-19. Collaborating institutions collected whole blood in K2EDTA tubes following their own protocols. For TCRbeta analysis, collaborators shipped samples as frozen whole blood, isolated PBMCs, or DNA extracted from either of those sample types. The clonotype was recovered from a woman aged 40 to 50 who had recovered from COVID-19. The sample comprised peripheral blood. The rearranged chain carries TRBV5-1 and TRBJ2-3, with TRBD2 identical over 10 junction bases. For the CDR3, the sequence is CASSSLAGEDTQYF. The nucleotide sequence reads TGCGCCAGCAGCTCCCTAGCGGGAGAGGATACGCAGTATTTT.